The 23 T cell receptor beta chains listed next were all sequenced from one sample in a study of Graves' ophthalmopathy and Graves' hyperthyroidism (dated by TCRdb to the late 2010s). These reads were obtained on an Illumina HiSeq 2000. For repertoire sequencing, TCR beta CDR3 regions were amplified from RNA transcripts. A first-round RT-PCR used HTBI primers with the Qiagen OneStep RT-PCR kit, followed by a second-round multiplex PCR, size selection and purification. TCRdb trimmed the raw reads at Q25, called clones with MiXCR and kept productive beta chains. Rows are combined by CDR3 protein, so each entry shows the most common genes and DNA. This sample holds hundreds of thousands of distinct CDR3 sequences; 20% to 25% were observed only once. More than 5.5% of the sample is taken by the ten largest. The sequencing input was peripheral blood. The source is a woman between 18 and 29 years old with stable Graves' hyperthyroidism. Some clones in this sample may be carry-over from other donors' samples. Donor details come from another sample of the same person, matched by shared clones.

A remark on this clonotype: A much more abundant neighbour one base away suggests this may be a read error. The conserved phenylalanine or tryptophan normally closing the CDR3 is absent here, so this likely arose from a read error. The DNA is omitted, as the CDR3 cannot be located on it reliably, and the CDR3 follows TCRdb's listing. V and J are TRBV7-8 and TRBJ1-2; the D call TRBD1 from the table was never checked on the DNA. Germline V gene lookup returns CDR1 SGHVS and CDR2 FQNEAQ. The CDR3 comprises 12 residues, both ends counted. This chain's CDR3 is CASSLGPYRVTV.

This clonotype was observed a handful of times. The V and J genes are TRBV5-1 and TRBJ2-7; perhaps D is TRBD1 or TRBD2 (5 bases each). The V end lost 0 bases, the J end lost 6 bases, and 10 bases lay between the germline ends. The CDR3 spans 13 residues. Germline lookup yields CDR1 SGHRS and CDR2 YFSETQ. The CDR3 DNA sequence: TGCGCCAGCAGCTTGGGAAACGGGGCCGAGCAGTACTTC. This sequence encodes CASSLGNGAEQYF.

This clonotype was recorded a few times. The chain uses TRBV18 and TRBJ2-7, with 9 nucleotides matching TRBD1. The CDR3 is 14 amino acids. Germline V gene sequence: CDR1 KGHSH, CDR2 LQKENI. The V segment lost 6 bases and the J segment 5 bases; nucleotides outside the gene matches: 8. The CDR3 here is CASSQITGGNEQYF. CDR3 in DNA: TGTGCCAGCTCCCAGATCACAGGGGGCAACGAGCAGTACTTC.

At least ten counts were recorded for this clonotype. The chain joins TRBV12-3 or TRBV12-4 to TRBJ2-7, with a possible D match to TRBD2 (5 bases). Trimming removed 5 bases from V and 8 bases from J, with 10 bases in between. This CDR3 is 11 amino acids long. CDR3: CASSDGVKQYF. The CDR3 DNA reads as TGTGCCAGCAGTGACGGGGTAAAGCAGTACTTC.

V is TRBV6-1 and J is TRBJ1-1; D possibly corresponds to TRBD1 (5 bases). Trimming took off 11 bases at V and 5 bases at J, with 21 bases between the two ends. The CDR3 is 14 residues long. CDR1 MNHNS and CDR2 SASEGT come from the germline V gene. The CDR3 DNA reads TGTGCCTCTTTCACAGGAGGGCGACGGACTGAAGCTTTCTTT. Amino acid sequence: CASFTGGRRTEAFF.

This chain links TRBV5-6 with TRBJ1-2; a weak D match, TRBD1 (5 bases). Between the trimmed V and J ends, which lost 1 base and 4 bases, there was a span of 11 bases. This CDR3 region has 14 residues. CDR1 and CDR2 (germline): SGHDT, YYEEEE. CDR3 sequence: CASSLLLRGYGYTF. DNA of the CDR3: TGTGCCAGCAGCTTGTTGTTAAGGGGCTATGGCTACACCTTC.

This clonotype came up many times. V is TRBV6-1 and J is TRBJ1-1; 7 positions agree with TRBD1. Germline CDR1 MNHNS, CDR2 SASEGT. The CDR3 sequence is 13 residues long. Unmatched junction bases numbered 3, after V lost 8 bases and J lost 0 bases. This CDR3 is CASQGQLNTEAFF. CDR3 nucleotide sequence: TGTGCCAGCCAGGGACAGCTGAACACTGAAGCTTTCTTT.

This clonotype has a handful of counts. The chain uses TRBV20-1 and TRBJ1-5; no reliable D call. V was clipped by 5 bases and J by 0 bases, with 8 bases between them. Germline V CDR1 and CDR2: DFQATT, SNEGSKA (reference sequence). The CDR3 is 13 residues long. The CDR3 DNA is TGCAGTGCTGGCAGCGGTAGCAATCAGCCCCAGCATTTT. Residues: CSAGSGSNQPQHF.

This clonotype was detected only once. V gene TRBV25-1 combines with J gene TRBJ2-5; unclear D gene. From germline, CDR1 is MGHDK and CDR2 SYGVNS. Trimming removed 5 bases from V and 3 bases from J, with 7 bases in between. The CDR3 totals 12 residues. The CDR3 DNA is TGTGCCAGCAGTCCAATCGAAGAGACCCAGTACTTC. Translation gives CASSPIEETQYF.

The V gene is TRBV6-5, the J gene TRBJ1-2; D is perhaps TRBD1 (5 bases). Germline V gene data show CDR1 as MNHEY and CDR2 as SVGAGI. CDR3 length equals 13 residues. V lost 0 bases to trimming and J lost 8 bases, with 10 bases between them. Written as DNA, the CDR3 is TGTGCCAGCAGTTACTCGGGGCCCGGCGGCTACACCTTC. This translates into CASSYSGPGGYTF.

This clonotype was seen repeatedly, ten times or more. V usage is TRBV20-1 and J usage is TRBJ2-7; tentatively, D is TRBD2 (6 bases). Germline V CDR1 and CDR2: DFQATT, SNEGSKA (reference sequence). V was shortened by 7 bases and J by 5 bases, with 18 bases between the two germline ends. CDR3 length: 13 amino acids. CDR3 sequence reads: CSGKSGRADEQYF. CDR3 DNA: TGCAGTGGGAAGTCCGGGAGAGCGGACGAGCAGTACTTC.

About this clonotype itself: Since no conserved phenylalanine or tryptophan closes the CDR3, a read error is the likely cause. This chain links TRBV19 with TRBJ1-5; maybe TRBD1 (6 bases). V lost 3 bases and J 6 bases, leaving 12 bases between the germline ends. Germline V gene lookup returns CDR1 LNHDA and CDR2 SQIVND (reference sequence). The length of the CDR3 is 14 residues. The CDR3 region has the DNA TGTGCCAGTAGTATGAGGGGGGCTGGTCAGCCCCAGCATTCT. This translates into CASSMRGAGQPQHS.

This clonotype was observed at least ten times. The chain couples TRBV12-3 or TRBV12-4 to TRBJ1-5; no firm D call. This CDR3 has 17 amino acids. With 3 bases removed from V and 0 bases from J, the gap between germline ends came to 15 bases. The CDR3 DNA reads as TGTGCCAGCAGTTTTAAGGCGGAGGAGTATAGCAATCAGCCCCAGCATTTT. This gives the protein CASSFKAEEYSNQPQHF.

In regard to this clonotype: It may be a read error: a sequence one base away is much more abundant. The rearrangement uses TRBV5-1 and TRBJ2-7; D is uncertain. Germline-derived CDR1 and CDR2 are SGHRS and YFSETQ. Trimming pared 7 bases from V and 0 bases from J, leaving 20 bases between. CDR3 size: 16 residues. The CDR3 loop is CASCLAVPSYSYEQYF. The CDR3 DNA reads TGCGCCAGCTGCCTTGCTGTACCTTCTTACTCCTACGAGCAGTACTTC.

V is TRBV7-8 and J is TRBJ1-1; D is perhaps TRBD1 (6 bases). Germline V gene sequence: CDR1 SGHVS, CDR2 FQNEAQ. The V and J ends lost 5 bases and 1 base respectively, with 14 bases between them. CDR3 length: 15 residues. The CDR3 is CASSPSTGTNTEAFF. CDR3 nucleotide sequence: TGTGCCAGCAGCCCGTCAACAGGGACGAACACTGAAGCTTTCTTT.

This clonotype showed up many times. V gene TRBV5-1 combines with J gene TRBJ2-5; 8 bases are a match to TRBD2. CDR1 SGHRS and CDR2 YFSETQ come from the germline V gene. The ends lost 0 bases at V and 4 bases at J; junction bases unmatched: 5. This CDR3 comprises 15 residues. The CDR3 sequence is CASSLASGGRETQYF. The CDR3 DNA follows: TGCGCCAGCAGCTTGGCCTCGGGGGGGCGAGAGACCCAGTACTTC.

This clonotype was detected many times. V gene TRBV12-3 or TRBV12-4 combines with J gene TRBJ1-2; D unresolved. This CDR3 is built from 13 residues. V shed 6 bases and J shed 8 bases, with 16 bases lying between them. In DNA form, the CDR3 reads TGTGCCAGCAGGGCAATCCAGGTGGGGGGCTACACCTTC. Amino acid sequence: CASRAIQVGGYTF.

This clonotype has at least ten counts. CDR3 loop: CASSLDRTGVENTEAFF. CDR3 coding DNA: TGTGCCAGCAGTTTAGACCGAACAGGGGTAGAGAACACTGAAGCTTTCTTT. The V call is TRBV12-3 or TRBV12-4, the J call TRBJ1-1; TRBD1 agrees at 7 bases. This CDR3 has 17 amino acids. V lost 1 base to trimming and J lost 1 base; unmatched junction nucleotides: 9.

This clonotype was seen many times. J is TRBJ2-5 and V is TRBV6-1; D gene uncertain. Trimming stripped 7 bases from V and 3 bases from J, with 12 bases between. Germline V gene sequence: CDR1 MNHNS, CDR2 SASEGT. This CDR3 is built from 13 residues. Written as DNA, the CDR3 is TGTGCCAGCACCCCCGTGGGTGAAGAGACCCAGTACTTC. It specifies CASTPVGEETQYF.

The V and J genes are TRBV6-1 and TRBJ2-7, with D hard to call. The CDR3 spans 14 residues. V was shortened by 2 bases and J by 1 base, with 9 bases between the two germline ends. Per the germline V gene, CDR1 is MNHNS and CDR2 is SASEGT. The CDR3 spells CASSESWLSYEQYF. The CDR3, as DNA: TGTGCCAGCAGTGAATCATGGTTGTCCTACGAGCAGTACTTC.

This clonotype was observed a few times. The V call is TRBV7-3, the J call TRBJ1-1, with D possibly TRBD1 on 5 matching bases. V dropped 5 bases and J dropped 1 base, with 17 bases sitting between them. The CDR3 covers 16 residues. Germline CDR1 and CDR2: SGHTA and FQGTGA. This CDR3 reads CASSAMAAGTNTEAFF. In DNA form, the CDR3 reads TGTGCCAGCAGCGCCATGGCGGCAGGGACGAACACTGAAGCTTTCTTT.

The chain carries TRBV13 and TRBJ2-7; D is perhaps TRBD1 (6 bases). The germline V gene encodes CDR1 PRHDT and CDR2 FYEKMQ (reference sequence). V was shortened by 5 bases and J by 2 bases, with 13 bases between the two germline ends. This CDR3 has 14 residues. The CDR3 loop is CASSPGTFPYEQYF. The CDR3 DNA is TGTGCCAGCAGCCCCGGGACATTTCCCTACGAGCAGTACTTC.

The gene calls are TRBV6-1 and TRBJ1-2; perhaps TRBD1 as D (6 bases). CDR1 is MNHNS, CDR2 SASEGT, per germline. Trimming left V 6 bases short and J 4 bases short, with 15 bases between. This CDR3 comprises 14 residues. The CDR3: CASSRKQGVYGYTF. DNA for the CDR3: TGTGCCAGCAGCAGAAAACAGGGAGTCTATGGCTACACCTTC.